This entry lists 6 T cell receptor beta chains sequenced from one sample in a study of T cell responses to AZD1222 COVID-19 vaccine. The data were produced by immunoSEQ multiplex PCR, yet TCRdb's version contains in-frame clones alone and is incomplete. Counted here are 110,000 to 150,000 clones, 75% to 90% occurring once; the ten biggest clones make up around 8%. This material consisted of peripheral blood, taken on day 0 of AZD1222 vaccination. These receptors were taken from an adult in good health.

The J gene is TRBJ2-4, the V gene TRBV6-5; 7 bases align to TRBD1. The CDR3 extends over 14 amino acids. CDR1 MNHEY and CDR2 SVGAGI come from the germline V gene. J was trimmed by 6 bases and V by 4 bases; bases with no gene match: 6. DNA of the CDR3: TGTGCCAGCAGTTTACAGGGGAATAGAAACATTCAGTACTTC. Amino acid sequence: CASSLQGNRNIQYF.

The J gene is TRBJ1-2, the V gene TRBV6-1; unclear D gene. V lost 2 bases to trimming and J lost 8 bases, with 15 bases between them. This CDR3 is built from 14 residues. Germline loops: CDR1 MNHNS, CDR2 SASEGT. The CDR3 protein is CASSEREGKGGYTF. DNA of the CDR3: TGTGCCAGCAGTGAAAGGGAGGGCAAGGGAGGCTACACCTTC.

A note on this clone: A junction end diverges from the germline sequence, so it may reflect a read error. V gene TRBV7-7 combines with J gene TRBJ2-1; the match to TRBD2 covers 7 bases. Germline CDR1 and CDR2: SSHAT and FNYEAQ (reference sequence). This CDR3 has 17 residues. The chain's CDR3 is CASSLGRASGEENEQFF. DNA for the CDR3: TGTGCTAGCAGCTTAGGTAGAGCTAGCGGTGAGGAAAATGAGCAGTTCTTC.

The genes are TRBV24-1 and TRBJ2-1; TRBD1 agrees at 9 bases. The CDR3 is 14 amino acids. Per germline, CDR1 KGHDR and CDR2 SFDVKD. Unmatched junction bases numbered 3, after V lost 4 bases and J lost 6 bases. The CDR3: CATSEGQGFNEQFF. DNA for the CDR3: TGTGCCACCAGTGAGGGACAGGGCTTCAATGAGCAGTTCTTC.

CDR3 DNA sequence: TGTGCCAGCAGTGTAACGTCCAGCTCCTACGAGCAGTACTTC. The encoded protein is CASSVTSSSYEQYF. This chain joins TRBV27 and TRBJ2-7; D unresolved. The germline V gene has CDR1 MNHEY and CDR2 SMNVEV (reference sequence). The CDR3 spans 14 residues. V was cut by 5 bases and J by 0 bases, with 11 bases left in between.

CDR3 DNA sequence: TGTGCCAGCGGGCGGGACAGGAGTTCACCCCTCCACTTT. It is translated as CASGRDRSSPLHF. The chain employs TRBV14 and TRBJ1-6; 8 nucleotides agree with TRBD1. CDR1 SGHDN and CDR2 FVKESK come from the germline V gene. Trimming at V came to 8 bases and at J to 9 bases, leaving 6 bases not matched to a gene. The CDR3 loop spans 13 amino acids.